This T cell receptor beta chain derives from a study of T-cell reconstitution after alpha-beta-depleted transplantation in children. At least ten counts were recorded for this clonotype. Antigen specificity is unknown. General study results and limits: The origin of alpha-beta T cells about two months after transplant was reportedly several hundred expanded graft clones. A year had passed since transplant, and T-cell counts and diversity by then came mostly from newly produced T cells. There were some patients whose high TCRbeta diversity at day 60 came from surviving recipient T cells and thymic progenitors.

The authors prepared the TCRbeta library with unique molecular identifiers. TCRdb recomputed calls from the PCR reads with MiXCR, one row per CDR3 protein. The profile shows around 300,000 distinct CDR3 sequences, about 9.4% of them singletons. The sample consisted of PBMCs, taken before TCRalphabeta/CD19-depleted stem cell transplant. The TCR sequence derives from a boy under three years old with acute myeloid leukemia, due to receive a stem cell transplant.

The chain's CDR3 is CSVDGGNLYEQYF. CDR3 nucleotides: TGCAGCGTTGATGGCGGGAACCTCTACGAGCAGTACTTC. This chain uses TRBV29-1 with TRBJ2-7; TRBD2 is a possible D gene (6 bases). Deletions cut 3 bases from V and 3 bases from J, with 12 bases between. The CDR3 extends over 13 amino acids. CDR1 is SQVTM and CDR2 is ANQGSEA in the germline V gene.